These T cell receptor beta chains were read from a single sample in a study of blood T cell repertoires in COVID-19. Some clones are missing from TCRdb's copy, which holds only in-frame ones; the method was immunoSEQ multiplex PCR. The table shows about 310,000 clones, with over 80% occurring only once. Sequenced: PBMCs or T cells enriched from blood (not recorded which). These receptors were taken from a woman between 18 and 30 years old who had recovered from COVID-19. The CDR3 runs from the conserved cysteine through the conserved F or W. The order of the fields is V gene, J gene, clone size, D gene, CDR3 protein, CDR3 DNA. A D gene is named only where the DNA matches it firmly. Size values are once, few and many counts, or a class for expanded clones, and some rows have none.

V gene: TRBV12-3/TRBV12-4; J gene: TRBJ2-1; clone size: -; D gene: -; CDR3 protein: CASSHNEQFF; CDR3 DNA: TGTGCCAGCAGCCATAATGAGCAGTTCTTC
V gene: TRBV2; J gene: TRBJ2-6; clone size: -; D gene: TRBD1; CDR3 protein: CASKPGQNSGANVLTF; CDR3 DNA: TGTGCCAGCAAACCGGGACAGAACTCTGGGGCCAACGTCCTGACTTTC
V gene: TRBV24-1; J gene: TRBJ2-1; clone size: -; D gene: -; CDR3 protein: CATSDSRGARGGSYNEQFF; CDR3 DNA: TGTGCCACCAGTGATAGCAGGGGGGCGCGGGGTGGGTCCTACAATGAGCAGTTCTTC
V gene: TRBV28; J gene: TRBJ2-7; clone size: -; D gene: TRBD1; CDR3 protein: CASRKNRDSYYEQYF; CDR3 DNA: TGTGCCAGCAGGAAAAACCGGGACAGTTACTACGAGCAGTACTTC
V gene: TRBV30; J gene: TRBJ2-1; clone size: -; D gene: -; CDR3 protein: CAWSTTTYNEQFF; CDR3 DNA: TGTGCCTGGAGTACCACAACCTACAATGAGCAGTTCTTC
V gene: TRBV28; J gene: TRBJ2-1; clone size: -; D gene: -; CDR3 protein: CASSWGQGGEQFF; CDR3 DNA: TGTGCCAGCAGTTGGGGCCAGGGGGGTGAGCAGTTCTTC
V gene: TRBV7-2; J gene: TRBJ1-5; clone size: -; D gene: -; CDR3 protein: CASSGQLSQPQHF; CDR3 DNA: TGTGCCAGCAGCGGACAGCTTAGCCAGCCCCAGCATTTT
V gene: TRBV7-3; J gene: TRBJ2-7; clone size: -; D gene: -; CDR3 protein: CASSSDASSRRQYF; CDR3 DNA: TGTGCCAGCAGCTCCGACGCCTCTAGCCGGAGGCAGTACTTC
V gene: TRBV6-1; J gene: TRBJ1-5; clone size: -; D gene: -; CDR3 protein: CASSESGGVPQHF; CDR3 DNA: TGTGCCAGCAGTGAATCCGGGGGAGTGCCCCAGCATTTT
V gene: TRBV20-1; J gene: TRBJ1-2; clone size: -; D gene: TRBD1; CDR3 protein: CSARWGTARQF; CDR3 DNA: TGCAGTGCTAGATGGGGGACAGCGAGACAGTTC
V gene: TRBV12-3/TRBV12-4; J gene: TRBJ2-5; clone size: -; D gene: TRBD1; CDR3 protein: CASSIQGGGTQYF; CDR3 DNA: TGTGCCAGCAGCATACAGGGGGGAGGGACCCAGTACTTC
V gene: TRBV7-9; J gene: TRBJ1-2; clone size: -; D gene: -; CDR3 protein: CASSFREDYGYTF; CDR3 DNA: TGTGCCAGCAGCTTCAGGGAAGACTATGGCTACACCTTC
V gene: TRBV3-1/TRBV3-2; J gene: TRBJ2-1; clone size: -; D gene: -; CDR3 protein: CASSQDRGNEQFF; CDR3 DNA: TGTGCCAGCAGCCAAGACAGGGGCAATGAGCAGTTCTTC
V gene: TRBV19; J gene: TRBJ1-2; clone size: -; D gene: -; CDR3 protein: CASSMGPSNYGYTF; CDR3 DNA: TGTGCCAGTAGTATGGGGCCTTCTAACTATGGCTACACCTTC
V gene: TRBV28; J gene: TRBJ1-6; clone size: -; D gene: TRBD1; CDR3 protein: CATGILLTGESPLHF; CDR3 DNA: TGTGCCACCGGGATCCTTCTGACAGGGGAATCACCCCTCCACTTT
V gene: TRBV5-4; J gene: TRBJ1-2; clone size: once; D gene: -; CDR3 protein: CASTLGGAIYGYTF; CDR3 DNA: TGTGCCAGCACCCTGGGCGGGGCGATCTATGGCTACACCTTC
V gene: TRBV9; J gene: TRBJ2-5; clone size: -; D gene: TRBD2; CDR3 protein: CASSVGLGPDAETQYF; CDR3 DNA: TGTGCCAGCAGCGTTGGACTAGGCCCCGACGCAGAGACCCAGTACTTC
V gene: TRBV13; J gene: TRBJ1-2; clone size: -; D gene: TRBD1; CDR3 protein: CASSLWPPPGQGGDEYGYTF; CDR3 DNA: TGTGCCAGCAGCTTATGGCCCCCCCCGGGACAGGGGGGGGATGAATATGGCTACACCTTC
V gene: TRBV5-4; J gene: TRBJ2-5; clone size: -; D gene: TRBD1; CDR3 protein: CASSPGTGAPQETQYF; CDR3 DNA: TGTGCCAGCAGCCCCGGGACAGGGGCCCCACAAGAGACCCAGTACTTC
V gene: TRBV28; J gene: TRBJ1-6; clone size: -; D gene: TRBD1; CDR3 protein: CASRGLRGRYNSPLHF; CDR3 DNA: TGTGCCAGCAGGGGACTCAGGGGGAGGTATAATTCACCCCTCCACTTT
V gene: TRBV18; J gene: TRBJ2-3; clone size: -; D gene: -; CDR3 protein: CASSPKQGARDTQYF; CDR3 DNA: TGTGCCAGCTCACCGAAACAGGGAGCTAGAGATACGCAGTATTTT
V gene: TRBV20-1; J gene: TRBJ2-5; clone size: -; D gene: TRBD1; CDR3 protein: CSASSGQGIQETQYF; CDR3 DNA: TGCAGTGCTAGTTCGGGACAGGGTATTCAAGAGACCCAGTACTTC
V gene: TRBV7-2; J gene: TRBJ2-3; clone size: once; D gene: -; CDR3 protein: CASSLAGGISSDTQYF; CDR3 DNA: TGTGCCAGCAGCTTAGCTGGGGGGATTTCTTCAGATACGCAGTATTTT
V gene: TRBV27; J gene: TRBJ2-7; clone size: -; D gene: -; CDR3 protein: CASSSPGSPRDEQYF; CDR3 DNA: TGTGCCAGCAGTTCTCCGGGGAGCCCCCGGGACGAGCAGTACTTC
V gene: TRBV4-3; J gene: TRBJ1-3; clone size: -; D gene: -; CDR3 protein: CASSQDGEGEGNTIYF; CDR3 DNA: TGCGCCAGCAGCCAAGATGGTGAAGGAGAAGGAAACACCATATATTTT
V gene: TRBV12-3/TRBV12-4; J gene: TRBJ1-2; clone size: -; D gene: TRBD1; CDR3 protein: CASSWGTGDGYTF; CDR3 DNA: TGTGCCAGCAGTTGGGGAACAGGGGATGGCTACACCTTC
V gene: TRBV12-2; J gene: TRBJ1-2; clone size: -; D gene: -; CDR3 protein: CASRLRGFYYGYTF; CDR3 DNA: TGTGCAAGTCGCTTGCGGGGGTTCTACTATGGCTACACCTTC
V gene: TRBV7-7; J gene: TRBJ2-7; clone size: -; D gene: TRBD2; CDR3 protein: CASSLDLNWGLTYEQYF; CDR3 DNA: TGTGCCAGCAGCTTAGATTTAAATTGGGGACTAACCTACGAGCAGTACTTC
V gene: TRBV2; J gene: TRBJ2-2; clone size: -; D gene: -; CDR3 protein: CASSSGYGTGELFF; CDR3 DNA: TGTGCCAGCAGTTCGGGGTACGGGACCGGGGAGCTGTTTTTT